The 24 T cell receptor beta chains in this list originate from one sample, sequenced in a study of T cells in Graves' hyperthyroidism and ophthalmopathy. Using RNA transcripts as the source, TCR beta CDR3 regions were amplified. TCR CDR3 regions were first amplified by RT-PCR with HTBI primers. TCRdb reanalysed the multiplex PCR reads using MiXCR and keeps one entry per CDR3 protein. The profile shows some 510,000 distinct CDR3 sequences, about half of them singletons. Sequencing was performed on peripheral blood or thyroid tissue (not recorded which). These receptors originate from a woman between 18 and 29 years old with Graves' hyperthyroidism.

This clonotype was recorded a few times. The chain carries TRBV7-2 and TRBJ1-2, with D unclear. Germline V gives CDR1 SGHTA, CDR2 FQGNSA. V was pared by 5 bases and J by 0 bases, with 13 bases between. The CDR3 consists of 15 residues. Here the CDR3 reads CASSPGPQANYGYTF. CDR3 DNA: TGTGCCAGCAGCCCCGGTCCTCAAGCTAACTATGGCTACACCTTC.

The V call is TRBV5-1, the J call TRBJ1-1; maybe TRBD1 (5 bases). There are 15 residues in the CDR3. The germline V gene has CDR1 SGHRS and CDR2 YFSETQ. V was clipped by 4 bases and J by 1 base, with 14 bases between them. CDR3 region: CASSHRDSTNTEAFF. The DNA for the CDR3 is TGCGCCAGCAGCCACCGGGACTCGACGAACACTGAAGCTTTCTTT.

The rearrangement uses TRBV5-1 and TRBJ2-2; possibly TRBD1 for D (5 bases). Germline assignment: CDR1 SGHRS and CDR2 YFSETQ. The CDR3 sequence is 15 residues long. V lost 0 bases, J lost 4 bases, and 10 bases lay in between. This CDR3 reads CASSLVLDSTGELFF. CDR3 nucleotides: TGCGCCAGCAGCTTGGTTCTAGACAGCACCGGGGAGCTGTTTTTT.

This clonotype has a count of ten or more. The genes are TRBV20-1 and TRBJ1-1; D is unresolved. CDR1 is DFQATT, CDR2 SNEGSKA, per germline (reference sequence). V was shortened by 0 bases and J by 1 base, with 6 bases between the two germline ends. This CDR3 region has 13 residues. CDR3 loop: CSAREVTNTEAFF. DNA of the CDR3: TGCAGTGCTAGAGAAGTGACGAACACTGAAGCTTTCTTT.

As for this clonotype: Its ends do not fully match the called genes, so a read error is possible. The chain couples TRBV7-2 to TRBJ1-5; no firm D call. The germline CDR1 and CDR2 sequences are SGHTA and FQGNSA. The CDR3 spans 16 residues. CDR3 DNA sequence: TGCGCCAGCAGCCAAGATACCACTTATAGCAATCAGCCCCAGCATTTT. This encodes CASSQDTTYSNQPQHF.

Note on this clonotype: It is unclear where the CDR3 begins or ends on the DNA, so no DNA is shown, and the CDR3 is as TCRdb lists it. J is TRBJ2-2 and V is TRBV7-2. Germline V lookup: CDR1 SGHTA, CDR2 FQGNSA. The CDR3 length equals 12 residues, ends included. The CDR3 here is CASSQEAGSCFF.

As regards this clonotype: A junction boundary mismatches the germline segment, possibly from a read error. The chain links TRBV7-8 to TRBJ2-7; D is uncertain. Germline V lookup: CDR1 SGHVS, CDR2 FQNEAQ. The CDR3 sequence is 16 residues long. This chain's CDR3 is CASSQETGSSSYEQYF. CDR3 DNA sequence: TGCGCCAGCAGCCAAGAGACCGGAAGTTCCTCCTACGAGCAGTACTTC.

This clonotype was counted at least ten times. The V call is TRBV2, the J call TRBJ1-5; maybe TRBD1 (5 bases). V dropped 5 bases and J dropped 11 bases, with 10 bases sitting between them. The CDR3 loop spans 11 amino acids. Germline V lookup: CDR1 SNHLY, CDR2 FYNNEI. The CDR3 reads CASSPRESQHF. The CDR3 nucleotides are TGTGCCAGCAGTCCCAGGGAGTCCCAGCATTTT.

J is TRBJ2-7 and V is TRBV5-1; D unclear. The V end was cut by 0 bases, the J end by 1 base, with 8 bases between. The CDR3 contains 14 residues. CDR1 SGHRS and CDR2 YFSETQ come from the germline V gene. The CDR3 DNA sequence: TGCGCCAGCAGCTTGGCTCCCCCTTCCTACGAGCAGTACTTC. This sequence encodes CASSLAPPSYEQYF.

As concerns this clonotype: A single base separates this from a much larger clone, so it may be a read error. Here the CDR3 reads CASSNPGQGNGYTF. DNA for the CDR3: TGTGCCAGCAGCAACCCGGGACAGGGTAACGGCTACACCTTC. This chain links TRBV7-3 with TRBJ1-2; 9 bases align to TRBD1. In germline, CDR1 is SGHTA, CDR2 FQGTGA. With V trimmed by 5 bases and J by 8 bases, 9 bases remained unmatched. The CDR3 totals 14 residues. Combining the CDR3 with reference TRBV7-3 and TRBJ1-2 gives the whole variable domain GAGVSQTPSNKVTEKGKYVELRCDPISGHTALYWYRQSLGQGPEFLIYFQGTGAADDSGLPNDRFFAVRPEGSVSTLKIQRTERGDSAVYLCASSNPGQGNGYTFGSGTRLTVV.

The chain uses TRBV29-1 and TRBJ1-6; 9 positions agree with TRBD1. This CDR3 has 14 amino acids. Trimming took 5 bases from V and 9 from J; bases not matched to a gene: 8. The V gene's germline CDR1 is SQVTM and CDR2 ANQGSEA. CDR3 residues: CSVLPGQGFSPLHF. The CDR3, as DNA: TGCAGCGTTCTGCCGGGACAGGGTTTTTCACCCCTCCACTTT.

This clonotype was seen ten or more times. CDR3 in DNA: TGTGCCAGTAGTGAAAGGGTACGATCACCCCTCCACTTT. Translated, it gives CASSERVRSPLHF. This chain connects TRBV19 to TRBJ1-6; D gene unclear. The ends were cut back, 5 bases at V and 10 bases at J, with 12 bases in the middle. This CDR3 contains 13 residues. In germline, CDR1 is LNHDA, CDR2 SQIVND (reference sequence).

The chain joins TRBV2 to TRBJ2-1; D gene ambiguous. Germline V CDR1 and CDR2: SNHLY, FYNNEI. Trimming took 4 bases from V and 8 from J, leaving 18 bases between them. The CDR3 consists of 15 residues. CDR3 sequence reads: CASSAQWAAIDEQFF. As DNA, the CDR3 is TGTGCCAGCAGTGCCCAATGGGCAGCCATCGATGAGCAGTTCTTC.

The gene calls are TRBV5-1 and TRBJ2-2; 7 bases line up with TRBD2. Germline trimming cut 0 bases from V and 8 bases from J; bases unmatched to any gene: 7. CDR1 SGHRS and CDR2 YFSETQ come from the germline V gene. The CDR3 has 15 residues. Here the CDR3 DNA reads TGCGCCAGCAGCTTGGAGATGGCGGGAGCTGGGGAGCTGTTTTTT. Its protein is CASSLEMAGAGELFF.

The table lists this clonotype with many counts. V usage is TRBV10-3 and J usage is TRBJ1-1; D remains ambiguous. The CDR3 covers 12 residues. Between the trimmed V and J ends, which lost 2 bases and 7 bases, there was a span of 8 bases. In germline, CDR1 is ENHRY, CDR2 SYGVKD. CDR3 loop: CAISEMGHEAFF. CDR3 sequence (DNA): TGTGCCATCAGTGAGATGGGTCATGAAGCTTTCTTT.

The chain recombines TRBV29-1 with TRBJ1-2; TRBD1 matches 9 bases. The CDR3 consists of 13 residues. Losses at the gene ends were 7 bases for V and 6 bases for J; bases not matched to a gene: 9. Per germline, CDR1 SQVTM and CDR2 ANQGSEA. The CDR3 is CSAAGTGKDGYTF. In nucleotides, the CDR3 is TGCAGCGCAGCCGGGACAGGGAAGGATGGCTACACCTTC. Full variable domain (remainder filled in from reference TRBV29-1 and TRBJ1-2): SAVISQKPSRDICQRGTSLTIQCQVDSQVTMMFWYRQQPGQSLTLIATANQGSEATYESGFVIDKFPISRPNLTFSTLTVSNMSPEDSSIYLCSAAGTGKDGYTFGSGTRLTVV.

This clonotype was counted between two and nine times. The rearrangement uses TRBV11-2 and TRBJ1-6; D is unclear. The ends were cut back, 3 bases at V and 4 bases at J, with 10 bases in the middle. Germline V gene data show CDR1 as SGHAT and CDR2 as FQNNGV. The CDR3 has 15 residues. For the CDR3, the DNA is TGTGCCAGCAGCTTCGCAGCCAAATATAATTCACCCCTCCACTTT. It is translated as CASSFAAKYNSPLHF.

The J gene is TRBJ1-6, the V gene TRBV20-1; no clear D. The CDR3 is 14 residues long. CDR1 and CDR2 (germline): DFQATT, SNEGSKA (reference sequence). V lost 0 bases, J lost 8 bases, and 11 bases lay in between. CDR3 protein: CSARDWRSDSPLHF. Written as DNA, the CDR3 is TGCAGTGCTAGAGATTGGAGGTCGGATTCACCCCTCCACTTT.

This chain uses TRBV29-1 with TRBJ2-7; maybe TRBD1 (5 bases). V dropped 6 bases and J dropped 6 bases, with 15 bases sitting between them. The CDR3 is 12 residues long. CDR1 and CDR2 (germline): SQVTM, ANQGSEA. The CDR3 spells CSVSMDMSEQYF. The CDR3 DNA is TGCAGCGTCTCCATGGACATGTCCGAGCAGTACTTC.

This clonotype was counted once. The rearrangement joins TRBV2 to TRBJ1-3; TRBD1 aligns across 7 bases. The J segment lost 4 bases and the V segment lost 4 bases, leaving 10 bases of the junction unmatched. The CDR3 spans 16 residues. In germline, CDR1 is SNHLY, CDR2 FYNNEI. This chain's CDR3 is CASSGRQGRRGNTIYF. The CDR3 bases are TGTGCCAGCAGTGGAAGACAGGGTAGGCGAGGAAACACCATATATTTT.

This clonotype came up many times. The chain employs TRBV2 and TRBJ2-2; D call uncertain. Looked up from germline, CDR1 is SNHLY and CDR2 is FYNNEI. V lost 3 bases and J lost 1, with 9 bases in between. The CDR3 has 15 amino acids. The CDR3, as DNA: TGTGCCAGCAGTGAGCTACGCCAGAACACCGGGGAGCTGTTTTTT. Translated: CASSELRQNTGELFF.

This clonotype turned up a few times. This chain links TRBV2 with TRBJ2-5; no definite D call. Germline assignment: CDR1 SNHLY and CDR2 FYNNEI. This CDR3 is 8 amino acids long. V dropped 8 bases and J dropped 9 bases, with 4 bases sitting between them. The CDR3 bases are TGTGCCAGCCGGGCCCAGTACTTC. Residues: CASRAQYF.

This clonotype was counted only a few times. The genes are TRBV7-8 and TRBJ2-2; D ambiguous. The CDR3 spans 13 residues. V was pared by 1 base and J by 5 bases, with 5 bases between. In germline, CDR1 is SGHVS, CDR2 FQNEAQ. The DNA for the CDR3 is TGTGCCAGCAGCTTAGATATGACCGGGGAGCTGTTTTTT. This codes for CASSLDMTGELFF.

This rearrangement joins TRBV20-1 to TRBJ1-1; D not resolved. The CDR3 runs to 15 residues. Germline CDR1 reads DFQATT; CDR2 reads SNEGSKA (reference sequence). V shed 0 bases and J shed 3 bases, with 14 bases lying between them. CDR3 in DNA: TGCAGTGCTAGAGATCCGAGGCTAGGGTACACTGAAGCTTTCTTT. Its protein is CSARDPRLGYTEAFF.